Following are 3 T cell receptor beta chains from one sample sequenced in a study of T cell clonotyping in hematopoietic cell transplantation. Time point noted: recipient sample about 28 days before transplant, after cytoreduction. Profiling relied on immunoSEQ multiplex PCR, and the TCRdb table lists in-frame clones only, not all of them. This table has roughly 46,000 clones, roughly 80% appearing once. Here the sequenced sample was peripheral blood mononuclear cells, taken before stem cell transplant. The receptor source for this set is a man aged 60 to 75 with myelodysplastic syndrome. Some clones in this sample may be carry-over from other donors' samples.

The chain uses TRBV14 and TRBJ2-1; 7 bases are shared with TRBD2. The CDR3 length is 14 residues. Germline CDR1 and CDR2: SGHDN and FVKESK. V gave up 1 base and J gave up 9 bases; unmatched junction bases: 6. The CDR3 DNA reads TGTGCCAGCAGCCAAGCACGGACTAGGGGTGAGCAGTTCTTC. It encodes CASSQARTRGEQFF.

The chain is built from TRBV10-1 and TRBJ2-7; 8 nucleotides match TRBD1. Germline V gene lookup returns CDR1 WNHNN and CDR2 SYGVQD (reference sequence). The CDR3 consists of 16 residues. The V gene end was trimmed by 7 bases and the J gene end by 0 bases; junction bases not matched to a gene: 11. CDR3 DNA: TGCGCCAGCAACCTAAAGACAGGGGCTTTCTCCTACGAGCAGTACTTC. Translated, it gives CASNLKTGAFSYEQYF.

In nucleotides, the CDR3 is TGCGCCAGCAGCTGGACTAGCGTCCGTCAAGAGACCCAGTACTTC. Translating it yields CASSWTSVRQETQYF. The J gene is TRBJ2-5, the V gene TRBV5-1; TRBD2 matches 9 bases. Germline V gene lookup returns CDR1 SGHRS and CDR2 YFSETQ. V shed 3 bases and J 2 bases; nucleotides not matched to a gene: 5. The CDR3 spans 15 residues.